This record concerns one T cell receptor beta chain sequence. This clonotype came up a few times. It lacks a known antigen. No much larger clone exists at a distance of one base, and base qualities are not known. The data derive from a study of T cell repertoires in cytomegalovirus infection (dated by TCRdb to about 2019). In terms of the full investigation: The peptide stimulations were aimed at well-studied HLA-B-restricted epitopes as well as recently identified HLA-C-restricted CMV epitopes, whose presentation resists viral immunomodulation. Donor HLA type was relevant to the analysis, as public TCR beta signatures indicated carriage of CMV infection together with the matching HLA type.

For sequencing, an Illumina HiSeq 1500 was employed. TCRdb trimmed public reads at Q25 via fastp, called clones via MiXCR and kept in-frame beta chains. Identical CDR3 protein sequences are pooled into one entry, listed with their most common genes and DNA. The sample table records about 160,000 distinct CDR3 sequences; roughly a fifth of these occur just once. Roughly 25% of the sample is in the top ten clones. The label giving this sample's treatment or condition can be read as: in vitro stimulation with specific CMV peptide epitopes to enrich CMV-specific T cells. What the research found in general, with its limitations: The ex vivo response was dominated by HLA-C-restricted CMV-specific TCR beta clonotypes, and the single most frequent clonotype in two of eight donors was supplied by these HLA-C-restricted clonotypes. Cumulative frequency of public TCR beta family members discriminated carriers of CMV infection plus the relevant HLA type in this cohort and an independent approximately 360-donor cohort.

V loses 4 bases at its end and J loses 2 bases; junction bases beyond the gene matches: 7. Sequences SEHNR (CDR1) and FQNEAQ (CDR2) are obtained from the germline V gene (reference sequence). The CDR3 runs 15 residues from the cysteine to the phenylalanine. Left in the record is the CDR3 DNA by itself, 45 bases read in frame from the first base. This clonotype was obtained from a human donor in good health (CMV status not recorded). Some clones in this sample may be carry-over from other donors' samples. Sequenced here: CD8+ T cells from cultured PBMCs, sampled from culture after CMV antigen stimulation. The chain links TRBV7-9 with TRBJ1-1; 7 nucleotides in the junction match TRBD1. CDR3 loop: CASSSRDSLNTEAFF. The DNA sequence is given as TGTGCCAGCAGCTCTCGGGACAGCCTCAACACTGAAGCTTTCTTT.